This entry lists 4 T cell receptor beta chains sequenced from one sample in a study of shared clonotypes between healthy human individuals. This table comes from immunoSEQ multiplex PCR, and its TCRdb copy is limited to in-frame clones, with some not included. The profile shows about 2.4 million clones, approximately 93% of them singletons. The sequencing input was naive CD4+ T cells from PBMCs. Subset reported: CD45RA+ positively selected. These receptors were collected from a man between 18 and 29 years old in good health. Some clones in this sample may be carry-over from other donors' samples.

This clone appeared a single time. CDR3 DNA sequence: TGCGCCAGCAGCTTGGGGATAGCGGGAGAGCAAGAGACCCAGTACTTC. This translates into CASSLGIAGEQETQYF. The chain links TRBV5-1 to TRBJ2-5, with 9 bases lining up with TRBD2. CDR3 length: 16 residues. The trim removed 0 bases at V and 2 bases at J, leaving 5 bases unmatched. The germline V gene has CDR1 SGHRS and CDR2 YFSETQ.

The genes are TRBV6-5 and TRBJ1-1; D call uncertain. V was clipped by 6 bases and J by 0 bases, with 8 bases between them. Germline CDR1 and CDR2: MNHEY and SVGAGI. The CDR3 covers 13 residues. CDR3 amino acids: CASSTTVNTEAFF. In nucleotides, the CDR3 is TGTGCCAGCAGCACCACTGTGAACACTGAAGCTTTCTTT.

The chain has TRBV7-2 and TRBJ2-7; D gene ambiguous. Germline V gene data show CDR1 as SGHTA and CDR2 as FQGNSA. CDR3 length: 16 amino acids. The V end was cut by 5 bases, the J end by 0 bases, with 17 bases between. The CDR3 sequence: CASSLDAPVGSYEQYF. The CDR3 DNA reads as TGTGCCAGCAGCCTAGACGCCCCCGTCGGCTCCTACGAGCAGTACTTC. Full variable domain (missing parts from reference TRBV7-2 and TRBJ2-7): GAGVSQSPSNKVTEKGKDVELRCDPISGHTALYWYRQSLGQGLEFLIYFQGNSAPDKSGLPSDRFSAERTGGSVSTLTIQRTQQEDSAVYLCASSLDAPVGSYEQYFGPGTRLTVT.

Comment on this clone: Other nucleotide sequences in the sample specify the same CDR3. The chain employs TRBV7-6 and TRBJ1-5; a possible D gene is TRBD1 (6 bases). This CDR3 spans 13 amino acids. Trimming took 5 bases from V and 4 from J, leaving 9 bases between them. CDR1 and CDR2 from the germline V gene are SGHVS and FNYEAQ. The CDR3: CASSPQGNQPQHF. CDR3 nucleotides: TGTGCCAGCAGCCCTCAGGGGAATCAGCCCCAGCATTTT.